This entry describes one T cell receptor (beta chain). This clone is termed medium-sized (0.01 to 0.1%). The antigen it binds to is not known. Qualities for individual bases were not recorded, and no much larger clone is one base off. What the time point label conveys for this sample: before neoadjuvant nivolumab. Patients had been newly diagnosed with stage II-IVA oral cavity squamous cell carcinoma, and no prior systemic or radiation treatment had been given to the patients. Everyone in the cohort had locally advanced, HPV-negative oral cavity squamous cell carcinoma. Samples were obtained from a longitudinal correlative study of a single-arm phase II trial of neoadjuvant nivolumab in oral cavity squamous cell carcinoma. Subject-matched pre- and post-treatment PBMCs and tumors from three responders and three non-responders were subjected to genomic DNA-based TCRbeta sequencing. Genomic DNA was isolated from tumor tissue using the Maxwell RSC DNA from Tissue kit.

Survey sequencing of tumors used two replicates per sample, and the tumor libraries mostly started from about 5.2 ug of input genomic DNA. The immunoSEQ hsTCRbeta kit was used to prepare TCRbeta libraries according to the manufacturer's instructions. The finished libraries were brought together in one pool at approximately 3.2 nM, which was then read using an Illumina NovaSeq 6000 S4 flow cell. On the authors' methods: The immunoSEQ Analyzer was used for raw data preprocessing and quality control. The analysis was limited to productive rearrangements, and each clonotype was defined by a unique CDR3 amino acid sequence. Repertoire clonality was estimated as the Gini-Simpson index, which was computed with the R package tcR. Gini indices were compared with Student's t test, and associations with tumor size change were assessed by Pearson correlation. Entries here come from immuneACCESS through TCRdb and include only in-frame sequences with V and J called. Some clones fail to appear in such tables; in the studies checked, an unresolved V gene covers under half of the shortfall, and the cause of the remainder is unknown. Clone size and the V and J calls come from that table; the DNA yielded D and trimming. The sample table lists around 11,000 clones, around 50% of them with a count of one. The ten largest clones represent about 27% of the sample.

The data derive from a study of neoadjuvant anti-PD-1 for oral cavity cancer (dated by TCRdb to 2020 to 2022). Context from the whole study: Three to four biweekly doses of nivolumab at 3 mg/kg were mostly administered to patients before curative-intent surgical resection. There were 12 patients in the parent correlative cohort, and the response rate was around 30%. For patients who did not progress, a fourth nivolumab dose was given around day 43, followed by definitive surgical resection on days 50-56. Responders were defined as patients with complete response, partial response or stable disease by RECIST 1.1; non-responders were defined as patients with progression.

The germline V gene gives CDR1 as MDHEN and CDR2 as SYDVKM. V was cut back by 3 bases and J by 2 bases, leaving a gap of 11 bases between them. The CDR3 numbers 16 residues from cysteine through phenylalanine. The entry retains the CDR3 DNA only, 48 bases that are in frame from base 1. Findings and caveats that apply to the study as a whole: Higher pretreatment blood Treg/Th17 ratios correlated with both higher pretreatment blood TCRbeta clonality and lower post-treatment tumor TCRbeta clonality. TCR analyses included only three patients per response group, and the authors called for larger cohorts for validation. Greater tumor shrinkage correlated with larger post-treatment sizes of preexisting intratumoral clones, which suggests that expansion of preexisting clones contributed to response.

The source is a person aged 40 to 85 with oral cavity squamous cell carcinoma. The sample was tumor tissue, taken before nivolumab (anti-PD-1) treatment. The sequence joins TRBV28 to TRBJ2-6; D gene: possibly TRBD1, on 6 matching bases. The DNA sequence is as follows: TGTGCCAGCAGTTTGTCGAGGGGGACTGGGGCCAACGTCCTGACTTTC. It translates to CASSLSRGTGANVLTF.